Described below is a single TCR beta chain sequence and its context. Germline V gene data show CDR1 as KGHSH and CDR2 as LQKENI. V dropped 4 bases and J dropped 2 bases, with 10 bases sitting between them. CDR3 length: 14 residues. The data were taken from a study of blood T cell repertoires in COVID-19. Whole-study context: Researchers got acute and convalescent COVID-19 samples from the United States, Italy and Spain. Sources were T cells, B-cell-depleted T cells, or PBMCs; the material itself was cDNA or gDNA.

As originally analysed: Quantification of nucleated cells was approximated via reference gene primer amplification. Profiled with immunoSEQ multiplex PCR; TCRdb holds only in-frame clones, not every one. V and J calls and clone size come straight from that table; D and trimming were deduced from the DNA. This sample has some 300,000 clones, with roughly 87% found just once. The chain joins TRBV18 to TRBJ2-3; D is possibly TRBD2 (5 bases). The source material was peripheral blood. This clonotype was obtained from a man aged 18-30 years with active or convalescent COVID-19. This CDR3 reads CASSLGANTDTQYF. Written as DNA, the CDR3 is TGTGCCAGCTCACTGGGAGCCAACACAGATACGCAGTATTTT.